The sequence of this T cell receptor (beta chain) was determined in a study of blood T cells in healthy people across ages. With a J-beta primer mix and a sample-barcoded 5' primer, a second PCR ran about 6 to 11 cycles. TCRdb re-analysed the 5' RACE reads in MiXCR, keeping a single row per CDR3 protein. This sample has some 1.8 million distinct CDR3 sequences, with roughly two fifths found just once. The length of the CDR3 is 15 residues. CDR1 is SEHNR and CDR2 is FQNEAQ in the germline V gene (reference sequence). V dropped 2 bases and J dropped 8; count of bases not matched to a gene: 9. This sequence was found in a human donor in good health. The specimen was blood. This chain connects TRBV7-9 to TRBJ1-2; 9 positions agree with TRBD1. This chain's CDR3 is CASSLSGQGNGGYTF. For the CDR3, the DNA is TGTGCCAGCAGCTTATCTGGACAGGGGAATGGAGGCTACACCTTC.